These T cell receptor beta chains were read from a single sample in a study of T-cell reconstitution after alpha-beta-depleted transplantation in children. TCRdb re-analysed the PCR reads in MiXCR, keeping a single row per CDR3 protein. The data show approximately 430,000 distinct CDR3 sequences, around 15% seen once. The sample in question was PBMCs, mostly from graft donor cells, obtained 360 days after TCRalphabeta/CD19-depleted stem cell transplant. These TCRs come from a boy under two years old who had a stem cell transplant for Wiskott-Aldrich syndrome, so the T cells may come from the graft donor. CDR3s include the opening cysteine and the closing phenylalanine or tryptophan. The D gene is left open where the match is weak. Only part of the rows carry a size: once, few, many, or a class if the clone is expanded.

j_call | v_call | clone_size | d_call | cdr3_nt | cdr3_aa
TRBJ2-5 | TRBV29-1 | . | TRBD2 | TGCAGCACCCCCGGGACTAGCGGGGGGACGGGAGAGACCCAGTACTTC | CSTPGTSGGTGETQYF
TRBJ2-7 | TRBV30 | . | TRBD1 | TGTGCCTGGAAGGACAGGGAAGTCGAGCAGTACTTC | CAWKDREVEQYF
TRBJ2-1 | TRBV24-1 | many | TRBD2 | TGTGCCACCAGTGTCGGCGGGAGGGGAGGCAATGAGCAGTTCTTC | CATSVGGRGGNEQFF
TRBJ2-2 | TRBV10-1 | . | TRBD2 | TGCGCCAGCAGTGACGGGGGGGCCGGGGAGCTGTTTTTT | CASSDGGAGELFF
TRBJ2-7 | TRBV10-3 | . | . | TGTGCCATCAGCGATAACTCCTACGAGCAGTACTTC | CAISDNSYEQYF
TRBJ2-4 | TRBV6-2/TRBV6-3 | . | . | TGTGCCAGCAGTTTCCTAGCCAAAAACATTCAGTACTTC | CASSFLAKNIQYF
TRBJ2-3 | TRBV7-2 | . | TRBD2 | TGTGCCAGCAGCTTAGTCCCAAGACTAGCGGGACGTAGCACAGATACGCAGTATTTT | CASSLVPRLAGRSTDTQYF
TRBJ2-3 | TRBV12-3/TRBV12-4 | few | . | TGTGCCAGCAGTGTCCAGGGGGGGAGCACAGATACGCAGTATTTT | CASSVQGGSTDTQYF
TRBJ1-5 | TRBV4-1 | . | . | TGCGCCAGCAGCCAAGATAGCCCTTATAGCAATCAGCCCCAGCATTTT | CASSQDSPYSNQPQHF
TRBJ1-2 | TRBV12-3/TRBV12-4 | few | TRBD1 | TGTGCCAGCAGTTCCGCCTCGACAGGGTCTCGTGGCTACACCTTC | CASSSASTGSRGYTF
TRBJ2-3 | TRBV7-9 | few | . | TGTGCCAGCAGCCTAGCCGGGATCCAAGCAGGCACGCAGTATTTT | CASSLAGIQAGTQYF
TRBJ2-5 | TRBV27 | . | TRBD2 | TGTGCCAGCAGTTTAATTGGCGGGGGGCCAAGAGAGACCCAGTACTTC | CASSLIGGGPRETQYF
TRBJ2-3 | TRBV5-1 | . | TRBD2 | TGCGCCAGCAGCTCGGAACTAGCGGGAGGAACAGATACGCAGTATTTT | CASSSELAGGTDTQYF
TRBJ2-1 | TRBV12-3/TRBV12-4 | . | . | TGTGCCAGCAGTTTTAGGGGAGTTGGCCCGTTCTTC | CASSFRGVGPFF
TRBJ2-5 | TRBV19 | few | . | TGTGCCAGTAGTAAGCTCCGGGAGACCCAGTACTTC | CASSKLRETQYF
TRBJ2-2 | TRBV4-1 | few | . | TGCGCCAGCAGCCAAGGTCGGCTTCTCGAGGACACCGGGGAGCTGTTTTTT | CASSQGRLLEDTGELFF
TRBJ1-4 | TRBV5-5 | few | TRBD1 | TGTGCCAGCAGCTTGGGACAGGGGCAAAATGAAAAACTGTTTTTT | CASSLGQGQNEKLFF
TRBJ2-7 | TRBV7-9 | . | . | TGTGCCAGCAGCCGGGACATTCCCTCCTACGAGCAGTACTTC | CASSRDIPSYEQYF
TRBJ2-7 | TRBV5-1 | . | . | TGCGCCAGCAGCTTTGGACAGATTTCCTACGAGCAGTACTTC | CASSFGQISYEQYF
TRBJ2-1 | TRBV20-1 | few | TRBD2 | TGCAGTGCTACTCTGCTAGCGGGAGTCAATGAGCAGTTCTTC | CSATLLAGVNEQFF
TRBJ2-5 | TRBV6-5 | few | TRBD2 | TGTGCCAGCAGCCGCGGACTAGCGGGGAGAGTAGAGACCCAGTACTTC | CASSRGLAGRVETQYF
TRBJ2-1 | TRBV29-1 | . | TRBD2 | TGCAGCGCCCTCCTAGCGGGAGTACGGTTCTTC | CSALLAGVRFF
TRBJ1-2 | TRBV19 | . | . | TGTGCCAGTAGTATAGAAGCGTACGGTGGCTACACCTTC | CASSIEAYGGYTF
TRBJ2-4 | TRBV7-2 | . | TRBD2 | TGTGCCAGCAGCTTACAACCCCGGACTAGCGGGGGAAACATTCAGTACTTC | CASSLQPRTSGGNIQYF
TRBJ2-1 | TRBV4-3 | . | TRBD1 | TGCGCCAGCAGCCACCCCGGGACAGGACTATCAAGTGAGCAGTTCTTC | CASSHPGTGLSSEQFF
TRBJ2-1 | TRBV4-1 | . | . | TGCGCCAGCAGCCAAGCCCGTTACAACAATGAGCAGTTCTTC | CASSQARYNNEQFF
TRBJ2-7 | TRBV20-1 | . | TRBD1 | TGCAGTGCTAGCGGGTTCGGGAGATGGGACAGGGGTCGCGAGCAGTACTTC | CSASGFGRWDRGREQYF
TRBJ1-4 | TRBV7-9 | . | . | TGTGCCAGCAGCTTAGCACGGAGGGAAAAACTGTTTTTT | CASSLARREKLFF
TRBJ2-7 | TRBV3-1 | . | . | TGTGCCAGCAGCCAAACCCCCTACGAGCAGTACTTC | CASSQTPYEQYF
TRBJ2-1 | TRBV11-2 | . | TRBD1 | TGTGCCAGCAGCTTACCTATTACAGGGGTATCCTACAATGAGCAGTTCTTC | CASSLPITGVSYNEQFF
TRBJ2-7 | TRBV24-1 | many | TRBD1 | TGTGCCACCAGTTCGACAGGGACCTACGAGCAGTACTTC | CATSSTGTYEQYF
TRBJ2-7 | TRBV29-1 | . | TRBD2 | TGCAGCGTTGAAACTAGCGGCTACGAGCAGTACTTC | CSVETSGYEQYF
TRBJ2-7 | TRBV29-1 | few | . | TGCAGCGGTCTAAACTCCTACGAGCAGTACTTC | CSGLNSYEQYF
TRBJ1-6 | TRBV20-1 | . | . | TGCAGTGCTAGAGACCGAGTTTTTTATTCACCCCTCCACTTT | CSARDRVFYSPLHF
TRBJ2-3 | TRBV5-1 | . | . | TGCGCCAGCAGCTTTTCTGCAGGCACAGATACGCAGTATTTT | CASSFSAGTDTQYF
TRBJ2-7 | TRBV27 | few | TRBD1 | TGTGCCAGCAGTCTTCGACAGGGCCACCGCGAGCAGTACTTC | CASSLRQGHREQYF
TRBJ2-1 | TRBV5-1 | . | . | TGCGCCAGCAGCTTGGACTCATCGGGCAATGAGCAGTTCTTC | CASSLDSSGNEQFF
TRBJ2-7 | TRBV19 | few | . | TGTGCCAGTAGTATCACAGGGAGCTCCTACGAGCAGTACTTC | CASSITGSSYEQYF
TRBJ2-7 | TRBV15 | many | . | TGTGCCACCAGCAGAGACAGAACCTACGAGCAGTACTTC | CATSRDRTYEQYF
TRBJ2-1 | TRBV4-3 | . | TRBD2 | TGCGCCAGCAGCCAAGGGCCCGGGACTAGCGGGAGGGCCGGCTACAATGAGCAGTTCTTC | CASSQGPGTSGRAGYNEQFF
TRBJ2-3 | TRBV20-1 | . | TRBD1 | TGCAGTGCTAACCGGGACAGTTTCACAGATACGCAGTATTTT | CSANRDSFTDTQYF
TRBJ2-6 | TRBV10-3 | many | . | TGTGCCATCAGTGAGTCTATGACTGACAACTCTGGGGCCAACGTCCTGACTTTC | CAISESMTDNSGANVLTF
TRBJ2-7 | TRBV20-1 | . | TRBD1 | TGCAGTGCTTTTCCACAGGGGGCCTACGAGCAGTACTTC | CSAFPQGAYEQYF
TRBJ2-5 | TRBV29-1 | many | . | TGCAGCGTTGAAGATCTTGGAGAGACCCAGTACTTC | CSVEDLGETQYF
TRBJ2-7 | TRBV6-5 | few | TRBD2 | TGTGCCAGCAGTTACTCGGAACTAGCGTTAACCTACGAGCAGTACTTC | CASSYSELALTYEQYF
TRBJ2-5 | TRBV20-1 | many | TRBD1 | TGCAGTGCTAGGATATTTACAGGGGCTCAAGAGACCCAGTACTTC | CSARIFTGAQETQYF
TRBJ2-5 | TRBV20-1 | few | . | TGCAGTGCCGCCCTCCACCGACAGCCCACCCAAGAGACCCAGTACTTC | CSAALHRQPTQETQYF
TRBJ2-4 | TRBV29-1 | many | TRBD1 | TGCAGCGCGGGACAGCCCGAGATTCAGTACTTC | CSAGQPEIQYF
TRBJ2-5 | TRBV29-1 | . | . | TGCAGCGCCTTGACTAGGGGAATTTGGGAGACCCAGTACTTC | CSALTRGIWETQYF
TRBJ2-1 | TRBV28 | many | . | TGTGCCAGCAGTTCACCCGGGGTGTACAATGAGCAGTTCTTC | CASSSPGVYNEQFF
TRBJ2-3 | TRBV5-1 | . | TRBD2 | TGCGCCAGCAGCCCGGGACTAGCGGGAGGGCAGTCAGATACGCAGTATTTT | CASSPGLAGGQSDTQYF
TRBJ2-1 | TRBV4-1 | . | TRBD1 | TGCGCCAGCAGCCAGGATTCGGGCCTCGACAGGGTCAGATTCTTC | CASSQDSGLDRVRFF
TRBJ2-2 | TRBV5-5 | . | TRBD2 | TGTGCCAGCAGCTGGGGGGGGGAAGAGGAGCTGTTTTTT | CASSWGGEEELFF
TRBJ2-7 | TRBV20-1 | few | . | TGCAGTGCTAGAGAAGCCCGCGCCAGCTACGAGCAGTACTTC | CSAREARASYEQYF
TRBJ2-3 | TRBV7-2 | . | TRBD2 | TGTGCCAGCAGCATGGGACTAGCGGGAGTCCATACGCAGTATTTT | CASSMGLAGVHTQYF
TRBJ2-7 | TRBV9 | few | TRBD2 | TGTGCCAGCAGCTTACTAGCGGGGCCGGCCTACGAGCAGTACTTC | CASSLLAGPAYEQYF
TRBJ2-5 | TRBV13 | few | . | TGTGCCAGCAGCTTAGGTTGGGAAGGAGAAGAGACCCAGTACTTC | CASSLGWEGEETQYF
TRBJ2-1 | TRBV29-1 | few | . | TGCAGCGTTGAAGATCGCGGGAATAATGAGCAGTTCTTC | CSVEDRGNNEQFF
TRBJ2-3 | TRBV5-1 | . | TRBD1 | TGCGCCAGCAGCTCCGGACAGGTGGTTGATACGCAGTATTTT | CASSSGQVVDTQYF
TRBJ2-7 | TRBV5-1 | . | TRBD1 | TGCGCCAGTAGTCCGGGACAGGGGTCCGAGCAGTACTTC | CASSPGQGSEQYF